This TCR beta chain was captured by sequencing in a study of blood T cell repertoires in COVID-19. Study at large: Samples representing acute and convalescent COVID-19 were sourced from the United States, Italy and Spain.

In the source study's methods: Reference gene primers were amplified, and this amplification served to estimate nucleated cell counts. Generated by immunoSEQ multiplex PCR, the TCRdb table keeps only in-frame clones and is missing some. Clone size and the V and J calls come from that table; the DNA yielded D and trimming. This table has under 300,000 clones, over 80% appearing once. V gave up 3 bases and J gave up 12 bases; unmatched junction bases: 7. Germline V gene lookup returns CDR1 LNHDA and CDR2 SQIVND (reference sequence). The CDR3 spans 15 residues. The sequenced material came from peripheral blood. This chain joins TRBV19 and TRBJ2-1; the match to TRBD2 covers 14 bases. This clonotype was obtained from a woman between 55 and 75 years old with active or convalescent COVID-19. The CDR3 protein is CASSIPGLAGDAQFF. CDR3 DNA: TGTGCCAGTAGTATCCCGGGACTAGCGGGGGACGCGCAGTTCTTC.